Below are 19 T cell receptor beta chains sequenced from a single sample in a study of blood T cell repertoires in COVID-19. TCRdb keeps only in-frame clones here, not all; method: immunoSEQ multiplex PCR. The sample records a few hundred thousand clones, roughly 84% being singletons. The sequencing sample was made of peripheral blood. These receptors originate from a woman younger than 35 with acute or convalescent COVID-19.

The gene calls are TRBV6-1 and TRBJ2-2; no firm D call. V lost 3 bases to trimming and J lost 1 base, with 6 bases between them. Per germline, CDR1 MNHNS and CDR2 SASEGT. The CDR3 totals 14 residues. CDR3 DNA sequence: TGTGCCAGCAGTGAGGCAATGAACACCGGGGAGCTGTTTTTT. Its protein product is CASSEAMNTGELFF.

The chain recombines TRBV7-6 with TRBJ2-7; 10 bases are shared with TRBD2. From germline, CDR1 is SGHVS and CDR2 FNYEAQ. The CDR3 is made up of 17 amino acids. The V gene end was trimmed by 2 bases and the J gene end by 6 bases; junction bases not matched to a gene: 13. The CDR3 region has the DNA TGTGCCAGCAGCTTAAAACCTCTAGCGGGAGTCCCCCCCGAGCAGTACTTC. The encoded protein is CASSLKPLAGVPPEQYF.

This rearrangement joins TRBV27 to TRBJ2-2; 12 nucleotides align to TRBD2. Germline lookup yields CDR1 MNHEY and CDR2 SMNVEV (reference sequence). The CDR3 totals 20 residues. Trimming took 1 base from V and 5 from J; bases not matched to a gene: 14. Here the CDR3 DNA reads TGTGCCAGCAGTTTATTTGGGACTAGCGGGTTCGGCGGTAGAACCGGGGAGCTGTTTTTT. This encodes CASSLFGTSGFGGRTGELFF.

The V call is TRBV6-5, the J call TRBJ1-1; 8 bases are shared with TRBD1. The V gene's germline CDR1 is MNHEY and CDR2 SVGAGI. The CDR3 loop spans 15 amino acids. The V gene end was trimmed by 4 bases and the J gene end by 2 bases; junction bases not matched to a gene: 6. The CDR3 bases are TGTGCCAGCAGTTCACTCAGGGGGCCTAACACTGAAGCTTTCTTT. It translates to CASSSLRGPNTEAFF.

J is TRBJ2-7 and V is TRBV14, with 9 nucleotides matching TRBD1. The J segment lost 1 base and the V segment lost 3 bases, leaving 1 base of the junction unmatched. CDR1 and CDR2 from the germline V gene are SGHDN and FVKESK. The CDR3 covers 14 residues. The chain's CDR3 is CASSQDRGSYEQYF. CDR3 DNA: TGTGCCAGCAGCCAGGACAGGGGATCCTACGAGCAGTACTTC.

The chain couples TRBV11-2 to TRBJ2-3; 11 nucleotides match TRBD2. CDR1 and CDR2 (germline): SGHAT, FQNNGV. The CDR3 length is 16 residues. J was trimmed by 4 bases and V by 5 bases; bases with no gene match: 8. The CDR3: CASSAALAGVADTQYF. CDR3 bases: TGTGCCAGCAGCGCCGCACTAGCGGGAGTCGCAGATACGCAGTATTTT.

CDR3 bases: TGTGCCAGCAGTTACTCGAGAACAGGGGGAAATGGCTACACCTTC. Translated: CASSYSRTGGNGYTF. The rearrangement links TRBV6-5 to TRBJ1-2; TRBD1 matches at 8 bases. V lost 0 bases and J lost 6; bases outside the gene matches: 6. Germline loops: CDR1 MNHEY, CDR2 SVGAGI. The CDR3 is made up of 15 amino acids.

The chain uses TRBV7-8 and TRBJ2-5; TRBD1 aligns across 9 bases. From germline, CDR1 is SGHVS and CDR2 FQNEAQ. The CDR3 is made up of 17 amino acids. V lost 3 bases to trimming and J lost 1 base; unmatched junction nucleotides: 9. This chain's CDR3 is CASSFAGQGLSQETQYF. CDR3 nucleotide sequence: TGTGCCAGCAGCTTCGCCGGACAGGGGTTGTCCCAAGAGACCCAGTACTTC. Looking up the rest from reference TRBV7-8 and TRBJ2-5 gives the full variable domain: GAGVSQSPRYKVAKRGQDVALRCDPISGHVSLFWYQQALGQGPEFLTYFQNEAQLDKSGLPSDRFFAERPEGSVSTLKIQRTQQEDSAVYLCASSFAGQGLSQETQYFGPGTRLLVL.

The chain has TRBV12-5 and TRBJ1-5; 7 bases match TRBD1. Germline values: CDR1 LGHNT, CDR2 FRNRAP. J gave up 2 bases and V 5 bases, and 3 bases lay outside the gene matches. The CDR3 length is 14 residues. As DNA, the CDR3 is TGTGCTAGTGGTGACAGGGTTGGCAATCAGCCCCAGCATTTT. Translated: CASGDRVGNQPQHF. Together with reference TRBV12-5 and TRBJ1-5, the CDR3 gives the full variable domain: DARVTQTPRHKVTEMGQEVTMRCQPILGHNTVFWYRQTMMQGLELLAYFRNRAPLDDSGMPKDRFSAEMPDATLATLKIQPSEPRDSAVYFCASGDRVGNQPQHFGDGTRLSIL.

This chain links TRBV10-1 with TRBJ2-1; D not certain. The CDR3 consists of 15 residues. Germline CDR1 and CDR2: WNHNN and SYGVQD (reference sequence). Trimming stripped 0 bases from V and 8 bases from J, with 14 bases between. CDR3 region: CASSESVLNYDEQFF. CDR3 DNA sequence: TGCGCCAGCAGTGAGTCTGTGCTTAACTATGATGAGCAGTTCTTC.

V and J are TRBV5-6 and TRBJ1-5; 7 nucleotides match TRBD1. From germline, CDR1 is SGHDT and CDR2 YYEEEE. Trimming took 3 bases from V and 3 from J; bases not matched to a gene: 3. The CDR3 is made up of 14 amino acids. The CDR3 DNA sequence: TGTGCCAGCAGCTGGGGGACAGTCAATCAGCCCCAGCATTTT. Its protein is CASSWGTVNQPQHF.

The chain carries TRBV4-3 and TRBJ2-5, with 8 bases fitting TRBD2. Germline lookup yields CDR1 LGHNA and CDR2 YSLEER. V shed 0 bases, J shed 0 bases, and the junction held 6 bases outside the gene matches. The CDR3 contains 17 residues. CDR3 nucleotides: TGCGCCAGCAGCCAAGATTTCGCGGGAGGAAACCAAGAGACCCAGTACTTC. Its protein product is CASSQDFAGGNQETQYF.

This clone was recorded a few times. The J gene is TRBJ1-5, the V gene TRBV19; TRBD1 agrees at 8 bases. Germline lookup yields CDR1 LNHDA and CDR2 SQIVND (reference sequence). Trimming at V came to 2 bases and at J to 3 bases, leaving 12 bases not matched to a gene. This CDR3 is 18 amino acids long. The CDR3 DNA is TGTGCCAGTAGTATAATCGAGGGACAGGTGCTCCCCAATCAGCCCCAGCATTTT. Its translation: CASSIIEGQVLPNQPQHF.

The chain employs TRBV28 and TRBJ1-1, with 9 bases fitting TRBD1. Germline V lookup: CDR1 MDHEN, CDR2 SYDVKM. The CDR3 has 14 amino acids. The junction had 6 bases not matched to a gene; V was cut back by 5 bases and J by 5 bases. The CDR3 protein is CASSTGQGTTEAFF. The CDR3 DNA follows: TGTGCCAGCAGTACAGGACAGGGGACGACTGAAGCTTTCTTT.

The chain links TRBV5-1 to TRBJ2-1; maybe TRBD1 (6 bases). The CDR3 sequence is 14 residues long. Trimming removed 0 bases at V and 8 bases at J, with 12 bases between. The germline V gene encodes CDR1 SGHRS and CDR2 YFSETQ. The CDR3 DNA sequence: TGCGCCAGCAGCTTGGCCCCAACAGGGTATGAGCAGTTCTTC. This codes for CASSLAPTGYEQFF.

The J gene is TRBJ2-7, the V gene TRBV19; TRBD1 matches at 7 bases. This CDR3 contains 14 residues. The V gene end was trimmed by 3 bases and the J gene end by 6 bases; junction bases not matched to a gene: 8. The germline V gene has CDR1 LNHDA and CDR2 SQIVND (reference sequence). The CDR3 here is CASSMDDRVGEQYF. The CDR3 nucleotides are TGTGCCAGTAGTATGGACGACAGGGTGGGCGAGCAGTACTTC. Supplemented by reference TRBV19 and TRBJ2-7, the full variable domain reads DGGITQSPKYLFRKEGQNVTLSCEQNLNHDAMYWYRQDPGQGLRLIYYSQIVNDFQKGDIAEGYSVSREKKESFPLTVTSAQKNPTAFYLCASSMDDRVGEQYFGPGTRLTVT.

V and J are TRBV7-3 and TRBJ2-1; TRBD2 aligns across 8 bases. The germline gives CDR1 SGHTA, CDR2 FQGTGA. The CDR3 runs 15 residues. The junction had 3 bases not matched to a gene; V was cut back by 1 base and J by 4 bases. The chain's CDR3 is CASSLNPGGYNEQFF. The CDR3 DNA reads as TGTGCCAGCAGCTTAAACCCGGGGGGGTACAATGAGCAGTTCTTC.

Here the CDR3 reads CASSPGQGGLYEQYF. The CDR3 DNA follows: TGCGCCAGCAGCCCGGGACAGGGGGGCCTTTACGAGCAGTACTTC. The chain carries TRBV5-1 and TRBJ2-7; TRBD1 agrees at 11 bases. CDR3 size: 15 residues. Per the germline V gene, CDR1 is SGHRS and CDR2 is YFSETQ. V was pared by 4 bases and J by 4 bases, with 7 bases of the junction left unmatched.

The J gene is TRBJ1-2, the V gene TRBV6-5; D is unclear. CDR1 MNHEY and CDR2 SVGAGI come from the germline V gene. This CDR3 region has 13 residues. V was pared by 6 bases and J by 2 bases, with 10 bases between. CDR3 region: CASSRHPNYGYTF. The DNA for the CDR3 is TGTGCCAGCAGCCGACACCCGAACTATGGCTACACCTTC.